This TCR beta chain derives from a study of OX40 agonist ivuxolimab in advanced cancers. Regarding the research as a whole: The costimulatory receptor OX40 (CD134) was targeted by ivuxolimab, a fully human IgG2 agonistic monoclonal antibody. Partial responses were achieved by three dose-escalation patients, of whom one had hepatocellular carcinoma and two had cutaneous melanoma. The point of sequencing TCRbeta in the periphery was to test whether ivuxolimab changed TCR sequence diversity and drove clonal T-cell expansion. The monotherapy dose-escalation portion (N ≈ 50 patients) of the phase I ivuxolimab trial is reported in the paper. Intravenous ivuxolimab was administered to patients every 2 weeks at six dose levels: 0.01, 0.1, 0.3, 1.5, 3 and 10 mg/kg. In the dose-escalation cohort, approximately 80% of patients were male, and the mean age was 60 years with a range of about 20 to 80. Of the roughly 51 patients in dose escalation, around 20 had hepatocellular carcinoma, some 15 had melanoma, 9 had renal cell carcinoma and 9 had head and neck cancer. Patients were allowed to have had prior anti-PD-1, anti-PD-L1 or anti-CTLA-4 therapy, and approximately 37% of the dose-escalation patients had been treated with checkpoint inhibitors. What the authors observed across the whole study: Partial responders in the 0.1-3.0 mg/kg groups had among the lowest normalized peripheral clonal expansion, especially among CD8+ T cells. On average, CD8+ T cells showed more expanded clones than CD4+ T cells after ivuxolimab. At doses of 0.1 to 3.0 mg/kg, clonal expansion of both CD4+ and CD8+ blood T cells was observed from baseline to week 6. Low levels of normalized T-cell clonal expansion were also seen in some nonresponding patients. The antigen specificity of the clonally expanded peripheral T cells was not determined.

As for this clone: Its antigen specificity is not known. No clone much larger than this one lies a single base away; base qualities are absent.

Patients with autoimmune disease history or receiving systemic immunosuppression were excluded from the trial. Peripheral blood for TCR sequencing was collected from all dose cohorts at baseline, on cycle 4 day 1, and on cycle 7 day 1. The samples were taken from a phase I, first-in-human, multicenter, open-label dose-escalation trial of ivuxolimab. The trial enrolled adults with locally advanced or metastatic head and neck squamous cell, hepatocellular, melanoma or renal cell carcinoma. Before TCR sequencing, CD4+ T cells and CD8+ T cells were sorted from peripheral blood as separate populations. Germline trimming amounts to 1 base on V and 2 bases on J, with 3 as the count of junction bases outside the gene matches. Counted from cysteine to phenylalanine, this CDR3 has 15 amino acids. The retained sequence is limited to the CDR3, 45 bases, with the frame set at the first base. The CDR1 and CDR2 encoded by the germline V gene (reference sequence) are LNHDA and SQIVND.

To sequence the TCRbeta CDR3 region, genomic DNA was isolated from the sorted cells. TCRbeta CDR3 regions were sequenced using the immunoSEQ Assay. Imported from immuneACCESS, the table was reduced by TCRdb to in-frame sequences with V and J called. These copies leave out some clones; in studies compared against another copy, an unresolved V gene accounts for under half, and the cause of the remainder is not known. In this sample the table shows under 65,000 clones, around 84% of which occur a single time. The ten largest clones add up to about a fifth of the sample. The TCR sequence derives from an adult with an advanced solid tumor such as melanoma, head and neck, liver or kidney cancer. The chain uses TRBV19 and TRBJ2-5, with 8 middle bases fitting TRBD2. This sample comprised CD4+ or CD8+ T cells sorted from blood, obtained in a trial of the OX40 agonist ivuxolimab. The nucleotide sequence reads TGTGCCAGTAGTATAGGCGGGAGGCCACAAGAGACCCAGTACTTC. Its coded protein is CASSIGGRPQETQYF.